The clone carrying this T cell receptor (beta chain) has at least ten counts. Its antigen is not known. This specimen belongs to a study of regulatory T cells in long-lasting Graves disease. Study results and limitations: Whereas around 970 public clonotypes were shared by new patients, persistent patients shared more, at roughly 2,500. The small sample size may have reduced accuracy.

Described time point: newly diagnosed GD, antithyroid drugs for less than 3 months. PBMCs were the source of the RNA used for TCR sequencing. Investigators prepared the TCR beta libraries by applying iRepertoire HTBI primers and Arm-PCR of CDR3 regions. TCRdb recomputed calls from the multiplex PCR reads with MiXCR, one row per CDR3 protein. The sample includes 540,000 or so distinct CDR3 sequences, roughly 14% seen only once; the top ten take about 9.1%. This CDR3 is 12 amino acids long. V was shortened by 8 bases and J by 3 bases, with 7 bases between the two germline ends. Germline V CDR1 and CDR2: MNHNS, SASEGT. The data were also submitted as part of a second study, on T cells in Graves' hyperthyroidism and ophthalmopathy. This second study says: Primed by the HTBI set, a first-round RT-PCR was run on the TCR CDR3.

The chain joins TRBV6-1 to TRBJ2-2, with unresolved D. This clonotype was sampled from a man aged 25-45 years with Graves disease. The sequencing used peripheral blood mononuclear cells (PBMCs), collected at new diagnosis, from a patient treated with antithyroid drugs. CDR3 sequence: CASAMDTGELFF. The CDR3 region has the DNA TGTGCCAGCGCCATGGACACCGGGGAGCTGTTTTTT.